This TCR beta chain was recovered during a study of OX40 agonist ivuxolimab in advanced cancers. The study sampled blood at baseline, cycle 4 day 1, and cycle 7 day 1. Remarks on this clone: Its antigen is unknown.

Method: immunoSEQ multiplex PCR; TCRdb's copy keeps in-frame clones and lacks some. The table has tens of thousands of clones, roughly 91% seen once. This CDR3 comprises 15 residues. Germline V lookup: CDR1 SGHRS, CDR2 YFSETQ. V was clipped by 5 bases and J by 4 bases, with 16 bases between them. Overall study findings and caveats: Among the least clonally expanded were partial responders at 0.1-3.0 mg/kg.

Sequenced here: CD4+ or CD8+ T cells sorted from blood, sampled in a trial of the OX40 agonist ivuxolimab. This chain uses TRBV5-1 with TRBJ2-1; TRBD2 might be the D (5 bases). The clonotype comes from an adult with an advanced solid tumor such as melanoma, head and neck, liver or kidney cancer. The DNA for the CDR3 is TGCGCCAGCAGAAGTGGGAGCCTGGGATACAATGAGCAGTTCTTC. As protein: CASRSGSLGYNEQFF. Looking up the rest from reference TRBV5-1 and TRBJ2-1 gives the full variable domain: KAGVTQTPRYLIKTRGQQVTLSCSPISGHRSVSWYQQTPGQGLQFLFEYFSETQRNKGNFPGRFSGRQFSNSRSEMNVSTLELGDSALYLCASRSGSLGYNEQFFGPGTRLTVL.